The 12 T cell receptor beta chains presented below share a single source sample, sequenced in a study of blood T cell repertoires in COVID-19. TCRdb's copy holds only in-frame clones and misses some; the assay was immunoSEQ multiplex PCR. The repertoire holds around 140,000 clones, with roughly nine tenths as singletons. Sequences were obtained from PBMCs or T cells enriched from blood (not recorded which). Every receptor here comes from a woman in her 40s who had been exposed to COVID-19.

The chain is built from TRBV7-9 and TRBJ1-6; TRBD1 aligns across 7 bases. Germline loops: CDR1 SEHNR, CDR2 FQNEAQ (reference sequence). The CDR3 is 16 residues long. The trim removed 1 base at V and 10 bases at J, leaving 10 bases unmatched. CDR3 nucleotides: TGTGCCAGCAGCTTAGGGAGGACAGGTGGAAACTCACCCCTCCACTTT. This sequence encodes CASSLGRTGGNSPLHF.

The V gene is TRBV7-9, the J gene TRBJ1-2, with D possibly being TRBD1 (5 bases). V dropped 5 bases and J dropped 4 bases, with 17 bases sitting between them. CDR1 and CDR2 from the germline V gene are SEHNR and FQNEAQ (reference sequence). The length of the CDR3 is 15 residues. The CDR3 region is CASSPPGVWSYGYTF. The CDR3 region has the DNA TGTGCCAGCAGCCCGCCGGGGGTGTGGAGCTATGGCTACACCTTC.

The chain uses TRBV4-3 and TRBJ2-2; D is unclear. From germline, CDR1 is LGHNA and CDR2 YSLEER. Trimming cost V 5 bases and J 5 bases, with 6 bases left between them. CDR3 length: 12 amino acids. The chain's CDR3 is CASSSRTGELFF. The CDR3 bases are TGCGCCAGCAGCTCACGGACCGGGGAGCTGTTTTTT.

This clone was observed a single time. V and J are TRBV5-1 and TRBJ2-7, with D hard to call. Germline V gives CDR1 SGHRS, CDR2 YFSETQ. Trimming cost V 0 bases and J 3 bases, with 13 bases left between them. The length of the CDR3 is 15 residues. The CDR3 DNA reads TGCGCCAGCAGCTTGGTGGGCAGGAATTTCTACGAGCAGTACTTC. Protein product: CASSLVGRNFYEQYF.

This chain joins TRBV29-1 and TRBJ1-4; 7 bases map to TRBD1. The V gene end was trimmed by 4 bases and the J gene end by 8 bases; junction bases not matched to a gene: 4. Germline V gene sequence: CDR1 SQVTM, CDR2 ANQGSEA. This CDR3 has 12 residues. This chain's CDR3 is CSVGGGGEKLFF. The CDR3 nucleotides read TGCAGCGTTGGAGGGGGCGGGGAAAAACTGTTTTTT.

The chain is built from TRBV6-5 and TRBJ1-1; D is undetermined. The V gene's germline CDR1 is MNHEY and CDR2 SVGAGI. V was shortened by 4 bases and J by 0 bases, with 9 bases between the two germline ends. The CDR3 has 14 amino acids. CDR3 DNA sequence: TGTGCCAGCAGTTTGGAGGCTATGAACACTGAAGCTTTCTTT. Translated, it gives CASSLEAMNTEAFF.

The chain recombines TRBV5-4 with TRBJ1-6; tentatively, D is TRBD1 (5 bases). Germline values: CDR1 SGHNT, CDR2 YYREEE (reference sequence). The CDR3 contains 15 residues. Trimming stripped 0 bases from V and 8 bases from J, with 12 bases between. CDR3 protein: CASSLGGTGDSPLHF. CDR3 DNA sequence: TGTGCCAGCAGCTTGGGAGGGACTGGGGATTCACCCCTCCACTTT. Full variable domain (outside the CDR3, taken from reference TRBV5-4 and TRBJ1-6): ETGVTQSPTHLIKTRGQQVTLRCSSQSGHNTVSWYQQALGQGPQFIFQYYREEENGRGNFPPRFSGLQFPNYSSELNVNALELDDSALYLCASSLGGTGDSPLHFGNGTRLTVT.

The J gene is TRBJ1-3, the V gene TRBV29-1, with D unclear. The germline V and J ends were trimmed by 0 bases and 1 base, with 10 bases remaining between them. The CDR3 contains 15 residues. Germline V CDR1 and CDR2: SQVTM, ANQGSEA. CDR3 sequence: CSVEDLGGSGNTIYF. As DNA, the CDR3 is TGCAGCGTTGAAGATCTAGGAGGTTCTGGAAACACCATATATTTT.

The J gene is TRBJ1-4, the V gene TRBV7-9; no clear D. The CDR3 consists of 15 residues. Germline CDR1 reads SEHNR; CDR2 reads FQNEAQ (reference sequence). Deletions cut 2 bases from V and 2 bases from J, with 9 bases between. For the CDR3, the DNA is TGTGCCAGCAGCTTAACGGGTACGACTAATGAAAAACTGTTTTTT. Its protein is CASSLTGTTNEKLFF. Looking up the rest from reference TRBV7-9 and TRBJ1-4 gives the full variable domain: DTGVSQNPRHKITKRGQNVTFRCDPISEHNRLYWYRQTLGQGPEFLTYFQNEAQLEKSRLLSDRFSAERPKGSFSTLEIQRTEQGDSAMYLCASSLTGTTNEKLFFGSGTQLSVL.

The CDR3 loop reads CAISETGAPRFTEAFF. The DNA of the CDR3 is TGTGCCATCAGCGAAACAGGGGCTCCCCGCTTCACTGAAGCTTTCTTT. The rearrangement joins TRBV10-3 to TRBJ1-1; 7 nucleotides match TRBD1. V shed 6 bases, J shed 4 bases, and the junction held 14 bases outside the gene matches. The germline V gene has CDR1 ENHRY and CDR2 SYGVKD. This CDR3 region has 16 residues.

In the case of this clone: At one end, the junction sequence differs from germline, possibly due to a read error. The rearrangement uses TRBV5-1 and TRBJ2-2, with 7 bases that match TRBD1. The CDR3 has 17 residues. Germline loops: CDR1 SGHRS, CDR2 YFSETQ. The CDR3 protein is CVSRSRTGDEGTGELFF. CDR3 nucleotides: TGCGTCAGCAGATCTCGGACAGGCGATGAAGGCACCGGGGAGCTGTTTTTT.

The V and J genes are TRBV27 and TRBJ1-6, with D perhaps matching TRBD1 (5 bases). V gave up 8 bases and J gave up 5 bases, with 13 bases separating them. Germline CDR1 reads MNHEY; CDR2 reads SMNVEV (reference sequence). The CDR3 is 14 amino acids. The CDR3 here is CASRQHLDNSPLHF. In nucleotides, the CDR3 is TGTGCCAGCCGACAGCACCTAGATAATTCACCCCTCCACTTT.